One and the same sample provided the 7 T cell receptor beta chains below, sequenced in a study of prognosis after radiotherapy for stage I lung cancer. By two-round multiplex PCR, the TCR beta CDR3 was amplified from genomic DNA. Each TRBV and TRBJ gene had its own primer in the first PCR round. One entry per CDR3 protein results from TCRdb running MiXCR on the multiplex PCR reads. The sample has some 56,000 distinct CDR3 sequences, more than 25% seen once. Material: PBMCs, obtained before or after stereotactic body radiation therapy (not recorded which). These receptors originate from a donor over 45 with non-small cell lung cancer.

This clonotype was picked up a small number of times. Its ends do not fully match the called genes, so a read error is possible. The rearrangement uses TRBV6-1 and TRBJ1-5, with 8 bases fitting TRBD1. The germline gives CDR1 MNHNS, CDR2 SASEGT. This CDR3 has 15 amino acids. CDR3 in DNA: TGTGTCAGCAGTAGAGGACAGGGTCACAATCAGCCCCAGCATTTT. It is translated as CVSSRGQGHNQPQHF.

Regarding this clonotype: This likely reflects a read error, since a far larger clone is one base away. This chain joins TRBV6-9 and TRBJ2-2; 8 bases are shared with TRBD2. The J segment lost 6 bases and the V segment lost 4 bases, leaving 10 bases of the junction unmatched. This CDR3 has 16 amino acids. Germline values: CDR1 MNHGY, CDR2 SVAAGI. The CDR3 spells CASSSRLAWGPGELFF. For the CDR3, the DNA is TGTGCCAGCAGTTCCCGACTAGCGTGGGGGCCCGGGGAGCTGTTTTTT.

DNA of the CDR3: TGTGCCAGCAGCGAGGTCCTCCTCCCCGTCTACACCTTC. Amino acid sequence: CASSEVLLPVYTF. The V call is TRBV2, the J call TRBJ1-2; no firm D call. Trimming took off 6 bases at V and 10 bases at J, with 18 bases between the two ends. The length of the CDR3 is 13 residues. Germline V gene lookup returns CDR1 SNHLY and CDR2 FYNNEI.

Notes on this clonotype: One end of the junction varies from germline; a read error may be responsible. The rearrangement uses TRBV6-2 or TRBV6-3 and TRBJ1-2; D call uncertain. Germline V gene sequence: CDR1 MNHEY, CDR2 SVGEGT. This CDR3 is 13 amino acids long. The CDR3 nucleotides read TGTGCCAGCAGTGAAGTACAGAACTATGGCTGCACCTTC. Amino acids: CASSEVQNYGCTF.

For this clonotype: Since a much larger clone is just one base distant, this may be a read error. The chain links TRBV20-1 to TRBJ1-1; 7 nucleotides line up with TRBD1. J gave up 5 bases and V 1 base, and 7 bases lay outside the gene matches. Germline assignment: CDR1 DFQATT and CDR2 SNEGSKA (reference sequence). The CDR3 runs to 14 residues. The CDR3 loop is CSARATAGGTEAFF. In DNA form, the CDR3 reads TGCAGTGCTAGAGCTACAGCAGGGGGAACTGAAGCTTTCTTT.

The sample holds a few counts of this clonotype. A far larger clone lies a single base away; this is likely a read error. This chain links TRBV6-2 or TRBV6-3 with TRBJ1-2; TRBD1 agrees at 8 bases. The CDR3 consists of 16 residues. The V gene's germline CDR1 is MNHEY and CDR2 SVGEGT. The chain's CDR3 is CACSYLQGAGNYGYTF. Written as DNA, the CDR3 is TGTGCCTGCAGTTACCTTCAGGGGGCAGGGAACTATGGCTACACCTTC.

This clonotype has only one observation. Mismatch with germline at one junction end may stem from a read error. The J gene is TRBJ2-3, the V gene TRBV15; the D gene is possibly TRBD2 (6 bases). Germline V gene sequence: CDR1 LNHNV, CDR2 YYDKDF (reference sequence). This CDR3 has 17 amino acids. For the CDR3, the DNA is TGTGCCACCAGAAGAGAAATAGCGGTCCTGCGGGCAGATACGCAGTATTTT. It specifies CATRREIAVLRADTQYF.